This TCR beta chain was retrieved from a study of T cells in Graves' hyperthyroidism and ophthalmopathy. Overall study findings and caveats: Most thyroid clonotypes that were expanded above 0.001 also turned up in blood.

Amplification of TCR beta CDR3 regions used RNA as the template. The TCR CDR3 first-round RT-PCR relied on the HTBI primer set. TCRdb reprocessed the multiplex PCR reads via MiXCR and lists one record per CDR3 protein. This sample carries around 420,000 distinct CDR3 sequences, around 15% of them seen once, and the ten largest clones take roughly 4.8%. About this clonotype itself: Its antigen is undetermined.

This TCR was sampled from a woman aged 18-35 years with Graves' hyperthyroidism. The sequenced sample consisted of blood.

In DNA form, the CDR3 reads TGTGCCAGCAGTGAGGTGGAAACCGGGGAGCTGTTTTTT. This encodes CASSEVETGELFF. The genes are TRBV6-1 and TRBJ2-2, with D unresolved. Germline loops: CDR1 MNHNS, CDR2 SASEGT. This CDR3 has 13 residues. The V end was cut by 3 bases, the J end by 5 bases, with 7 bases between.